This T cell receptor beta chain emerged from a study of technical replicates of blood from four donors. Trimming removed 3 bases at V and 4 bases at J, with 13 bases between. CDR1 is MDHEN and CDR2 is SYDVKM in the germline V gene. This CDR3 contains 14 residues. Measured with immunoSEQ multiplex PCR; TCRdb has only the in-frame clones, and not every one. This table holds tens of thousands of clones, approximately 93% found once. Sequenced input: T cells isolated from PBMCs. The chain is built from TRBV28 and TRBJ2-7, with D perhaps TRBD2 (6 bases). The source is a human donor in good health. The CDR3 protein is CASSFPEDYYEQYF. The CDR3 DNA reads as TGTGCCAGCAGTTTTCCCGAGGACTATTACGAGCAGTACTTC.